This TCR beta chain was obtained from a study of T-cell memory formation after mild COVID-19. The V gene lost 5 bases and the J gene lost 2 bases, with 13 bases spanning the gap. The CDR3 has 15 residues. It was 5'RACE with constant-segment primers that produced the TCR alpha and TCR beta cDNA libraries, which carried sample barcodes and UMIs. TCRdb called the 5' RACE reads again in MiXCR, with one record for every CDR3 protein. The sample consists of 200,000 to 250,000 distinct CDR3 sequences, 27% of them appearing once. There are a few counts of this clonotype. Its antigen is still unknown. Overall study results and limits: Memory cells collected pre-infection included some clones that later responded, suggesting cross-reactive memory joined. Among clones peaking at day 37 in the second wave, SARS-CoV-2 specificity remained unconfirmed.

Sample: PBMCs or a T cell subset sorted from them (not recorded which). The clonotype originates from an adult woman who had mild COVID-19 (a few samples of this study predate the infection). Cell type and time point are not known. The chain carries TRBV12-3 or TRBV12-4 and TRBJ1-5; a possible D gene is TRBD1 (5 bases). In nucleotides, the CDR3 is TGTGCCAGCAGTCCCCGGGAAGGGGGCAATCAGCCCCAGCATTTT. Translating gives CASSPREGGNQPQHF.